The 26 T cell receptor beta chains in this list originate from one sample, sequenced in a study of shared clonotypes between healthy human individuals. TCRdb's table, derived via immunoSEQ multiplex PCR, lists solely in-frame clones and lacks some. The sample shows over a million clones, approximately 70% of them seen only once. The specimen sequenced was memory CD4+ T cells sorted from blood. Subset given: CD45RA-negative fraction. Receptor source: a man aged 18 to 29 in good health.

V gene TRBV5-1 combines with J gene TRBJ2-1; the D gene is possibly TRBD2 (6 bases). From germline, CDR1 is SGHRS and CDR2 YFSETQ. V was trimmed by 0 bases and J by 5 bases, leaving 12 bases between them. The CDR3 is 15 residues long. The CDR3 loop is CASSLAGDVNNEQFF. CDR3 in DNA: TGCGCCAGCAGCTTGGCGGGGGATGTCAACAATGAGCAGTTCTTC.

The chain links TRBV30 to TRBJ2-7, with 10 bases lining up with TRBD1. This CDR3 has 14 residues. V lost 3 bases and J lost 4; bases outside the gene matches: 6. CDR1 and CDR2 from the germline V gene are GTSNPN and SVGIG (reference sequence). CDR3 residues: CAWRGGQGVYEQYF. The CDR3 DNA sequence: TGTGCCTGGAGGGGAGGACAGGGGGTTTACGAGCAGTACTTC.

The genes are TRBV28 and TRBJ2-3, with a tentative D call TRBD1 (6 bases). The CDR3 sequence is 15 residues long. Germline values: CDR1 MDHEN, CDR2 SYDVKM. The V end was cut by 7 bases, the J end by 1 base, with 15 bases between. CDR3 DNA sequence: TGTGCCAGCACCACCGAACAGGGCGGCACAGATACGCAGTATTTT. Amino acid sequence: CASTTEQGGTDTQYF. The full variable domain, with the rest looked up from reference TRBV28 and TRBJ2-3, is DVKVTQSSRYLVKRTGEKVFLECVQDMDHENMFWYRQDPGLGLRLIYFSYDVKMKEKGDIPEGYSVSREKKERFSLILESASTNQTSMYLCASTTEQGGTDTQYFGPGTRLTVL.

As concerns this clone: Other nucleotide sequences from this sample produce the same CDR3. The chain carries TRBV7-6 and TRBJ2-7; a possible D gene is TRBD1 (6 bases). The CDR3 has 13 residues. Germline CDR1 and CDR2: SGHVS and FNYEAQ. Trimming took 1 base from V and 2 from J, leaving 6 bases between them. The CDR3 DNA is TGTGCCAGCAGCTTAGGGACAGCCTACGAGCAGTACTTC. It codes for CASSLGTAYEQYF.

The chain links TRBV5-1 to TRBJ1-1; 8 nucleotides line up with TRBD1. J lost 1 base, V lost 7 bases, and 12 bases had no gene match. This CDR3 is 16 amino acids long. Germline V CDR1 and CDR2: SGHRS, YFSETQ. CDR3 loop: CASGRGQEISNTEAFF. For the CDR3, the DNA is TGCGCCAGCGGGCGGGGACAGGAGATATCGAACACTGAAGCTTTCTTT. Looking up the rest from reference TRBV5-1 and TRBJ1-1 gives the full variable domain: KAGVTQTPRYLIKTRGQQVTLSCSPISGHRSVSWYQQTPGQGLQFLFEYFSETQRNKGNFPGRFSGRQFSNSRSEMNVSTLELGDSALYLCASGRGQEISNTEAFFGQGTRLTVV.

This clone has just a few counts. This chain links TRBV6-5 with TRBJ1-1, with D unresolved. V was clipped by 2 bases and J by 1 base, with 5 bases between them. The germline V gene encodes CDR1 MNHEY and CDR2 SVGAGI. This CDR3 spans 13 amino acids. The CDR3 region is CASSYPTNTEAFF. CDR3 DNA sequence: TGTGCCAGCAGTTACCCGACGAACACTGAAGCTTTCTTT.

The rearrangement joins TRBV7-9 to TRBJ2-3, with 8 bases aligning to TRBD2. Germline assignment: CDR1 SEHNR and CDR2 FQNEAQ (reference sequence). V shed 1 base, J shed 2 bases, and the junction held 5 bases outside the gene matches. This CDR3 is built from 16 residues. CDR3 sequence reads: CASSLGQREYTDTQYF. The CDR3 DNA is TGTGCCAGCAGCTTAGGGCAGCGGGAGTACACAGATACGCAGTATTTT.

This chain uses TRBV30 with TRBJ1-6; 7 nucleotides match TRBD1. Germline lookup yields CDR1 GTSNPN and CDR2 SVGIG (reference sequence). V lost 2 bases, J lost 4 bases, and 5 bases stayed unmatched. This CDR3 is 15 amino acids long. CDR3 sequence (DNA): TGTGCCTGGAGTCGGACAGGCGATTATAATTCACCCCTCCACTTT. Protein: CAWSRTGDYNSPLHF.

The sample holds a few counts of this clone. V and J are TRBV9 and TRBJ1-1; no clear D. There are 13 residues in the CDR3. Germline values: CDR1 SGDLS, CDR2 YYNGEE. V lost 0 bases to trimming and J lost 5 bases, with 8 bases between them. This CDR3 reads CASSVEGWTEAFF. CDR3 DNA: TGTGCCAGCAGCGTAGAGGGATGGACTGAAGCTTTCTTT.

To note about this clone: The same CDR3 is also encoded by other DNA sequences in this sample. The chain couples TRBV5-5 to TRBJ1-5; D not resolved. V was shortened by 0 bases and J by 5 bases, with 6 bases between the two germline ends. There are 13 residues in the CDR3. Germline CDR1 and CDR2: SGHKS and YYEKEE (reference sequence). The CDR3 bases are TGTGCCAGCAGCTTGGCAGAGGATCAGCCCCAGCATTTT. It yields the protein CASSLAEDQPQHF. The variable domain in full, completed from reference TRBV5-5 and TRBJ1-5, reads DAGVTQSPTHLIKTRGQQVTLRCSPISGHKSVSWYQQVLGQGPQFIFQYYEKEERGRGNFPDRFSARQFPNYSSELNVNALLLGDSALYLCASSLAEDQPQHFGDGTRLSIL.

CDR3 bases: TGCAGCGTCGGGACTAGCGGGGGGTTAAACACCGGGGAGCTGTTTTTT. This codes for CSVGTSGGLNTGELFF. The chain joins TRBV29-1 to TRBJ2-2, with 15 bases that match TRBD2. This CDR3 spans 16 amino acids. CDR1 and CDR2 from the germline V gene are SQVTM and ANQGSEA. The V segment lost 6 bases and the J segment 2 bases; nucleotides outside the gene matches: 4.

The chain combines TRBV19 with TRBJ2-1, with TRBD2 identical over 7 bases. Germline values: CDR1 LNHDA, CDR2 SQIVND (reference sequence). This CDR3 is built from 14 residues. The V gene end was trimmed by 3 bases and the J gene end by 7 bases; junction bases not matched to a gene: 6. As DNA, the CDR3 is TGTGCCAGTAGTATCCGCGGGAGTGGAAATGAGCAGTTCTTC. As protein: CASSIRGSGNEQFF.

This clone was seen a few times. The V and J genes are TRBV6-1 and TRBJ1-5; D unresolved. Germline V lookup: CDR1 MNHNS, CDR2 SASEGT. V was pared by 2 bases and J by 1 base, with 9 bases between. The CDR3 consists of 15 residues. CDR3 loop: CASSEKGGSNQPQHF. The CDR3 DNA reads TGTGCCAGCAGTGAAAAGGGTGGAAGCAATCAGCCCCAGCATTTT.

This clone was counted a few times. The rearrangement links TRBV5-1 to TRBJ2-3, with D tentatively TRBD1 (6 bases). Deletions cut 4 bases from V and 1 base from J, with 13 bases between. Germline CDR1 is SGHRS and CDR2 is YFSETQ. The length of the CDR3 is 15 residues. The CDR3: CASSIQGQGTDTQYF. The CDR3 bases are TGCGCCAGCAGCATACAGGGTCAGGGCACAGATACGCAGTATTTT.

This clone has at least ten counts. The CDR3 DNA follows: TGCAGCGGCAGGGTTGCCGACACTGAAGCTTTCTTT. Translating gives CSGRVADTEAFF. This sequence joins TRBV29-1 and TRBJ1-1; tentatively, D is TRBD1 (5 bases). Per germline, CDR1 SQVTM and CDR2 ANQGSEA. This CDR3 has 12 amino acids. The ends were cut back, 7 bases at V and 3 bases at J, with 12 bases in the middle.

This clone has more than one count but fewer than ten. The rearrangement joins TRBV5-6 to TRBJ2-2; TRBD1 matches 10 bases. V was clipped by 6 bases and J by 5 bases; unmatched bases: 10. Germline CDR1 is SGHDT and CDR2 is YYEEEE. The CDR3 sequence is 16 residues long. The CDR3 sequence: CASTLPGQGKTGELFF. The CDR3, as DNA: TGTGCCAGCACCCTGCCGGGACAGGGGAAGACCGGGGAGCTGTTTTTT.

The rearrangement joins TRBV13 to TRBJ2-7, with D maybe TRBD2 (5 bases). Trimming removed 4 bases from V and 4 bases from J, with 14 bases in between. CDR1 is PRHDT and CDR2 is FYEKMQ in the germline V gene (reference sequence). This CDR3 is built from 14 residues. DNA for the CDR3: TGTGCCAGCAGCTCGGACTTGGTTCATTACGAGCAGTACTTC. It specifies CASSSDLVHYEQYF.

The chain joins TRBV5-1 to TRBJ2-7; 8 nucleotides line up with TRBD1. CDR1 SGHRS and CDR2 YFSETQ come from the germline V gene. This CDR3 region has 14 residues. The CDR3 protein is CASHPGGNSYEQYF. The CDR3 DNA is TGCGCGAGCCACCCAGGGGGCAACTCCTACGAGCAGTACTTC.

The genes are TRBV6-6 and TRBJ2-7, with TRBD2 matching 7 bases. CDR1 is MNHNY, CDR2 SVGAGI, per germline (reference sequence). The trim removed 8 bases at V and 3 bases at J, leaving 10 bases unmatched. CDR3 length equals 14 residues. The CDR3 DNA is TGTGCCAGCTGGGCTAGCGGAGCCCGCTACGAGCAGTACTTC. Its protein product is CASWASGARYEQYF.

A word on this clone: This may arise from a read error, as a much more abundant clone is one base away. The sample has other DNA sequences that encode this CDR3 too. This rearrangement joins TRBV7-9 to TRBJ1-6; 9 bases match TRBD1. The CDR3 runs 14 residues. Trimming cost V 5 bases and J 5 bases; bases outside gene matches: 1. Germline V gene lookup returns CDR1 SEHNR and CDR2 FQNEAQ (reference sequence). The chain's CDR3 is CASSRDRDNSPLHF. Written as DNA, the CDR3 is TGTGCCAGCAGCCGGGACAGGGATAATTCACCCCTCCACTTT.

This chain joins TRBV2 and TRBJ1-5; a possible D gene is TRBD1 (6 bases). The germline CDR1 and CDR2 sequences are SNHLY and FYNNEI. CDR3 size: 13 residues. V lost 11 bases, J lost 2 bases, and 13 bases lay in between. CDR3 residues: CASAGEGNQPQHF. For the CDR3, the DNA is TGTGCCTCAGCAGGGGAGGGCAATCAGCCCCAGCATTTT.

This clone was recorded once. V and J are TRBV30 and TRBJ2-6; D is ambiguous. The CDR3 length is 14 residues. The V gene lost 2 bases and the J gene lost 2 bases, with 7 bases spanning the gap. Germline V lookup: CDR1 GTSNPN, CDR2 SVGIG (reference sequence). CDR3 nucleotide sequence: TGTGCCTGGAGTATGGTCACTGGGGCCAACGTCCTGACTTTC. The encoded protein is CAWSMVTGANVLTF.

The chain is built from TRBV4-1 and TRBJ2-7; either TRBD1 or TRBD2 may supply D (6 bases each). V was trimmed by 1 base and J by 5 bases, leaving 21 bases between them. Per the germline V gene, CDR1 is MGHRA and CDR2 is YSYEKL. This CDR3 region has 17 residues. This CDR3 is CASSQGQARGLGNEQYF. Here the CDR3 DNA reads TGCGCCAGCAGCCAAGGGCAGGCTCGGGGGCTGGGGAACGAGCAGTACTTC.

In its sample, this clone was seen many times. V is TRBV27 and J is TRBJ2-7; D not resolved. The CDR3 runs 14 residues. From germline, CDR1 is MNHEY and CDR2 SMNVEV (reference sequence). The ends were cut back, 5 bases at V and 4 bases at J, with 15 bases in the middle. CDR3 nucleotides: TGTGCCAGCAGTCCTAATGGGCCCGGTTACGAGCAGTACTTC. It specifies CASSPNGPGYEQYF.

The table lists this clone with many counts. The gene calls are TRBV2 and TRBJ2-4; D is ambiguous. Between the trimmed V and J ends, which lost 7 bases and 4 bases, there was a span of 11 bases. This CDR3 spans 13 amino acids. Germline V lookup: CDR1 SNHLY, CDR2 FYNNEI. The CDR3 sequence is CASKDDAKNIQYF. The CDR3, as DNA: TGTGCCAGCAAGGACGACGCTAAAAACATTCAGTACTTC.

This clone was recorded only once. V gene TRBV2 combines with J gene TRBJ2-7, with D unclear. The V gene's germline CDR1 is SNHLY and CDR2 FYNNEI. This CDR3 region has 13 residues. Trimming shortened V by 1 base and J by 5 bases, and 9 bases separated the two germline ends. The CDR3 DNA reads TGTGCCAGCAGTGAAGGAATGGGTGACGAGCAGTACTTC. This encodes CASSEGMGDEQYF.